The 8 T cell receptor beta chains presented below share a single source sample, sequenced in a study of technical replicates of blood from a few donors. The repertoire was sequenced with immunoSEQ multiplex PCR; TCRdb's copy has only in-frame clones and lacks some. The data show 80,000 or so clones, with 98% seen just once and roughly 0.16% held by the top ten. The sequencing sample was made of T cells isolated from PBMCs. Receptors were obtained from a human donor in good health.

The chain combines TRBV5-1 with TRBJ2-5; D may be TRBD1 or TRBD2 (6 bases each). The V end was cut by 4 bases, the J end by 4 bases, with 17 bases between. CDR1 and CDR2 from the germline V gene are SGHRS and YFSETQ. The CDR3 has 15 residues. The CDR3 here is CASSLGGGTGETQYF. DNA of the CDR3: TGCGCCAGCAGCCTGGGGGGCGGGACTGGAGAGACCCAGTACTTC.

The rearrangement joins TRBV5-1 to TRBJ2-2; D possibly corresponds to TRBD2 (5 bases). This CDR3 has 16 residues. Germline V gene sequence: CDR1 SGHRS, CDR2 YFSETQ. V lost 0 bases to trimming and J lost 5 bases, with 14 bases between them. The CDR3 loop is CASSLDGRVGTGELFF. CDR3 bases: TGCGCCAGCAGCTTGGACGGGCGGGTCGGAACCGGGGAGCTGTTTTTT.

This chain links TRBV11-1 with TRBJ1-5; D unclear. There are 14 residues in the CDR3. Trimming removed 4 bases from V and 6 bases from J, with 13 bases in between. Germline V gives CDR1 SGHAT, CDR2 FQDESV (reference sequence). The CDR3 region is CASSYASEGQPQHF. CDR3 DNA sequence: TGTGCCAGCAGCTACGCCAGTGAGGGTCAGCCCCAGCATTTT.

This chain links TRBV7-9 with TRBJ1-5; D unresolved. Deletions cut 6 bases from V and 9 bases from J, with 15 bases between. From germline, CDR1 is SEHNR and CDR2 FQNEAQ (reference sequence). The CDR3 consists of 13 residues. CDR3 loop: CASSFDGVGPQHF. The CDR3, as DNA: TGTGCCAGCAGTTTCGACGGGGTCGGGCCCCAGCATTTT.

This rearrangement joins TRBV27 to TRBJ1-2; D perhaps matches TRBD1 (6 bases). Trimming cost V 2 bases and J 9 bases, with 16 bases left between them. Per germline, CDR1 MNHEY and CDR2 SMNVEV (reference sequence). The CDR3 loop spans 14 amino acids. CDR3 DNA: TGTGCCAGCAGTTTACGTACAGGGAGCGCAAGCTACACCTTC. Protein product: CASSLRTGSASYTF.

The J gene is TRBJ2-2, the V gene TRBV18; 7 bases line up with TRBD1. CDR1 is KGHSH, CDR2 LQKENI, per germline. The CDR3 runs 19 residues. V shed 4 bases and J 0 bases; nucleotides not matched to a gene: 14. CDR3 nucleotides: TGTGCCAGCTCACACACCGGCGAGGCCGGGACAGCGAACACCGGGGAGCTGTTTTTT. It encodes CASSHTGEAGTANTGELFF.

Here the CDR3 DNA reads TGTGCCAGCAGTTACTCAAGGGGCTACAATGAGCAGTTCTTC. This translates into CASSYSRGYNEQFF. This chain uses TRBV6-5 with TRBJ2-1; TRBD1 might be the D (5 bases). Trimming took 0 bases from V and 3 from J, leaving 6 bases between them. Germline V lookup: CDR1 MNHEY, CDR2 SVGAGI. This CDR3 is built from 14 residues.

V is TRBV6-1 and J is TRBJ1-4, with 7 bases fitting TRBD1. Per germline, CDR1 MNHNS and CDR2 SASEGT. The CDR3 runs 14 residues. Trimming took 4 bases from V and 5 from J; bases not matched to a gene: 4. CDR3 DNA sequence: TGTGCCAGCAGTGTAGGGGACAGCAATGAAAAACTGTTTTTT. It translates to CASSVGDSNEKLFF.